Presented here are 9 T cell receptor beta chains from one specimen sequenced in a study of CXCR3-negative and CXCR3-positive naive CD8 T cells. Findings of the study overall: Against CXCR3-negative naive cells, CXCR3-positive naive cells showed more hydrophobic TRB CDR3s.

The antigens these receptors bind are not known. UMI-labeled 5' RACE yielded the TRB cDNA libraries. TCRdb reprocessed the 5' RACE reads, with one entry per CDR3 protein and no DNA. Its table lists approximately 96,000 distinct CDR3 sequences. Sample: naive CXCR3+ CD8+ T cells from blood. Subset reported: CD45RO-CCR7+CD27+CD95- naive CD8+ T cells expressing CXCR3 (TNR3+). These receptors were taken from a human donor in good health. Some clones in this sample may be carry-over from other donors' samples.

The chain recombines TRBV23-1 with TRBJ2-1; lacking DNA, the TRBD1 call made by TCRdb goes unchecked. TRBV23-1 falls under the ORF class, with uncertain function. The CDR3 is made up of 13 amino acids. The CDR3 here is CASSGQSYNEQFF.

The chain uses TRBV7-2 and TRBJ2-3; TCRdb returns TRBD1, unconfirmable since there is no DNA. The CDR3 runs 16 residues. CDR1 and CDR2 from the germline V gene are SGHTA and FQGNSA. The CDR3 sequence: CASGSGTVLGTDTQYF.

The rearrangement joins TRBV11-2 to TRBJ2-2; as DNA is missing, the TRBD2 call by TCRdb cannot be tested. Germline assignment: CDR1 SGHAT and CDR2 FQNNGV. The CDR3 is 14 amino acids. The CDR3 loop reads CASSRRGNTGELFF.

This chain links TRBV4-3 with TRBJ2-2; TCRdb designates TRBD2, a call that cannot be tested without DNA. The length of the CDR3 is 13 residues. CDR1 LGHNA and CDR2 YSLEER come from the germline V gene. The chain's CDR3 is CASRGLLTGGLFF.

The CDR3 here is CAGPTSQETQYF. The chain has TRBV15 and TRBJ2-5. CDR3 length equals 12 residues. Looked up from germline, CDR1 is LNHNV and CDR2 is YYDKDF (reference sequence).

The chain has TRBV9 and TRBJ2-5. The CDR3 has 13 residues. Germline V CDR1 and CDR2: SGDLS, YYNGEE. CDR3 residues: CASSVEMKETQYF.

CDR3 in amino acids: CASSLPTSGPADTQYF. The V call is TRBV5-5, the J call TRBJ2-3; TCRdb calls TRBD2, which cannot be checked without DNA. The CDR3 length is 16 residues. CDR1 and CDR2 from the germline V gene are SGHKS and YYEKEE (reference sequence).

The V gene is TRBV12-3 or TRBV12-4, the J gene TRBJ2-3; TCRdb designates TRBD1, a call that cannot be tested without DNA. The CDR3 is 14 amino acids. CDR3: CASSLSSGQFKAIF.

V and J are TRBV7-9 and TRBJ2-3; lacking DNA, the TRBD1 call made by TCRdb goes unchecked. Germline CDR1 and CDR2: SEHNR and FQNEAQ (reference sequence). CDR3 size: 13 residues. Here the CDR3 reads CASTGGSTDTQYF.